This T cell receptor beta chain emerged from a study of blood T cell repertoires in COVID-19. V was cut by 5 bases and J by 1 base, with 4 bases left in between. The CDR3 has 12 amino acids. Germline assignment: CDR1 MDHEN and CDR2 SYDVKM. The cohort comprised adults aged about 18 to 89 years residing in about two dozen US areas. Profiling relied on immunoSEQ multiplex PCR, and the TCRdb table lists in-frame clones only, not all of them. This sample has 150,000 to 200,000 clones, with 80% to 90% found just once. J is TRBJ2-3 and V is TRBV28; D unclear. This receptor was taken from a woman aged 45 to 65 in a cohort exposed to, infected with or recovered from COVID-19 (not recorded which). The sample was PBMCs or T cells enriched from blood (not recorded which). For the CDR3, the DNA is TGTGCCAGCAGTCCCGGCACAGATACGCAGTATTTT. Translation: CASSPGTDTQYF.